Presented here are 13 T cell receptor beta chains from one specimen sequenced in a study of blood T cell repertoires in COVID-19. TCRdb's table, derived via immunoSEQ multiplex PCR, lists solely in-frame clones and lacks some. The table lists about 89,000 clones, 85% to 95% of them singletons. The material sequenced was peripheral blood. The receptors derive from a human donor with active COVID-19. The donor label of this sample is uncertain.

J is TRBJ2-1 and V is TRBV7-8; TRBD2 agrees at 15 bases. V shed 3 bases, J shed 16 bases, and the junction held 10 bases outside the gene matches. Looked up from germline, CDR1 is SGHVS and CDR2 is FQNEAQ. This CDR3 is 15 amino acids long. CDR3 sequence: CASSFWTSGGAPSFF. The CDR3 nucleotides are TGTGCCAGCAGCTTTTGGACTAGCGGGGGGGCTCCTTCATTCTTC.

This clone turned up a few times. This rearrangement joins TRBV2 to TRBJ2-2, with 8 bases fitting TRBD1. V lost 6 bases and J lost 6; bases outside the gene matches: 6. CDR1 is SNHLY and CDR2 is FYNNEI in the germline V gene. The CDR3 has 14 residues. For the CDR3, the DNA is TGTGCCAGCAGCGAGACAGGGGACGCCGGGGAGCTGTTTTTT. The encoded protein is CASSETGDAGELFF.

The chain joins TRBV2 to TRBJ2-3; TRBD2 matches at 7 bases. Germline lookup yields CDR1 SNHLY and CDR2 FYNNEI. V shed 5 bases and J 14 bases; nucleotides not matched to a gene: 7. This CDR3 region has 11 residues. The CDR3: CASSRAGVVYF. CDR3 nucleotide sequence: TGTGCCAGCAGTCGGGCGGGGGTTGTGTATTTT.

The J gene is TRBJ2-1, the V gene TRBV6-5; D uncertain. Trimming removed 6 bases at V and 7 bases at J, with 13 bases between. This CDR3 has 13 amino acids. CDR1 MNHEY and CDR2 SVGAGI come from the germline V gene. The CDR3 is CASSSSLLNEQFF. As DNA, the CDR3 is TGTGCCAGCAGCTCGTCCCTATTGAATGAGCAGTTCTTC.

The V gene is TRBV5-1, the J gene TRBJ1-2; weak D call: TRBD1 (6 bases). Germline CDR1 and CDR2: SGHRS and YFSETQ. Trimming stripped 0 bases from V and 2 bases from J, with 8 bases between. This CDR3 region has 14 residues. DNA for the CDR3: TGCGCCAGCAGCTTGGAAGGGACAAACTATGGCTACACCTTC. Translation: CASSLEGTNYGYTF.

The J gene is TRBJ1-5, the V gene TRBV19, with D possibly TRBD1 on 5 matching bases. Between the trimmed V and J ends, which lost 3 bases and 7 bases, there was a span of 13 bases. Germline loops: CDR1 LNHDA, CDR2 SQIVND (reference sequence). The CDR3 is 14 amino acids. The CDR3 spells CASSMEGRRQPQHF. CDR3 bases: TGTGCCAGTAGTATGGAGGGGCGGCGCCAGCCCCAGCATTTT.

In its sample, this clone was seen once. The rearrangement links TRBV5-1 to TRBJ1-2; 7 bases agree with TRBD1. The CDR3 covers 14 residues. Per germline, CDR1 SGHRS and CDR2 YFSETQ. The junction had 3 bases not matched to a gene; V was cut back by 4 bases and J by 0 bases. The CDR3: CASSPGTANYGYTF. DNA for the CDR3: TGCGCCAGCAGCCCGGGGACAGCTAACTATGGCTACACCTTC.

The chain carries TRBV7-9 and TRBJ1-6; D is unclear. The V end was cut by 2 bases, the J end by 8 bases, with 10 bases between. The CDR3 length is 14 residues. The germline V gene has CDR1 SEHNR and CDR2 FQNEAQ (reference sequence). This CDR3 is CASSLIKEDSPLHF. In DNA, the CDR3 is TGTGCCAGCAGCTTAATCAAGGAGGATTCACCCCTCCACTTT.

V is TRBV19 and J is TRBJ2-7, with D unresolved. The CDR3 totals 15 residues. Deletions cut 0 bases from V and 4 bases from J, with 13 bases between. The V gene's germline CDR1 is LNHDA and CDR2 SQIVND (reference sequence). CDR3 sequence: CASSIDSQDLYEQYF. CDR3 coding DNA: TGTGCCAGTAGTATAGACTCGCAGGATCTATACGAGCAGTACTTC.

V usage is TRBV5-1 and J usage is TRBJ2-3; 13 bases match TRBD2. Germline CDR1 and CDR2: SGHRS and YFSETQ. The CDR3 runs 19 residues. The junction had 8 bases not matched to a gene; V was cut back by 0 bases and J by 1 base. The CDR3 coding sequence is TGCGCCAGCAGCTTGGGACTAGCGGGGGGTCAGTTCGGCACAGATACGCAGTATTTT. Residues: CASSLGLAGGQFGTDTQYF.

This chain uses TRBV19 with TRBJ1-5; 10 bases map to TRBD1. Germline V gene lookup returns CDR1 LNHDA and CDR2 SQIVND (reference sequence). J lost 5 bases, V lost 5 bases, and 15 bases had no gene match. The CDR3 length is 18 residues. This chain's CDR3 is CASSPRSRDRGFDQPQHF. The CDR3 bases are TGTGCCAGTAGTCCCCGAAGCCGGGACAGGGGTTTCGATCAGCCCCAGCATTTT.

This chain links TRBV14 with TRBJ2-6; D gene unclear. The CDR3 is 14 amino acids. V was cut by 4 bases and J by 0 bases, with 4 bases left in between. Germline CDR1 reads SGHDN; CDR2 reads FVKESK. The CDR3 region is CASSPHSGANVLTF. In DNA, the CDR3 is TGTGCCAGCAGCCCCCACTCTGGGGCCAACGTCCTGACTTTC.

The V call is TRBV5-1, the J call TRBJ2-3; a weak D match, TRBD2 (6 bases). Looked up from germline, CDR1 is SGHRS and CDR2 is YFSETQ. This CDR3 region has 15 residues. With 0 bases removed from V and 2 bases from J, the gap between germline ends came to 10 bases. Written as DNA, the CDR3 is TGCGCCAGCAGCTTGGCGGGGGTCCCCACAGATACGCAGTATTTT. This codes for CASSLAGVPTDTQYF. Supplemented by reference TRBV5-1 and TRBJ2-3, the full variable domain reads KAGVTQTPRYLIKTRGQQVTLSCSPISGHRSVSWYQQTPGQGLQFLFEYFSETQRNKGNFPGRFSGRQFSNSRSEMNVSTLELGDSALYLCASSLAGVPTDTQYFGPGTRLTVL.